This T cell receptor (beta chain) was captured by sequencing in a study of T cell changes during pregnancy in multiple sclerosis. The CDR3 length is 17 residues. The germline V gene has CDR1 SQVTM and CDR2 ANQGSEA. V lost 3 bases, J lost 5 bases, and 24 bases lay in between. TCRdb's copy holds only in-frame clones and misses some; the assay was immunoSEQ multiplex PCR. Of 55,000 to 75,000 clones in the sample, roughly 91% were seen once. The sequenced sample was peripheral blood, obtained in the third trimester of pregnancy. The sequence was collected from a female donor in good health, enrolled as a control in a pregnancy study. The chain employs TRBV29-1 and TRBJ2-3, with a tentative D call TRBD2 (5 bases). The CDR3 protein is CSVEVAISGLFGDTQYF. CDR3 sequence (DNA): TGCAGCGTTGAGGTAGCGATCTCAGGATTGTTTGGAGATACGCAGTATTTT.